The source of this TCR beta chain is a study of T-cell reconstitution after alpha-beta-depleted transplantation in children. Unique molecular identifiers tagged the TCRbeta library. From the PCR reads, TCRdb called clonotypes with MiXCR, one entry per CDR3 protein. The sample lists some 590,000 distinct CDR3 sequences; 10% to 13% were seen once. Germline V gene data show CDR1 as MNHEY and CDR2 as SVGEGT. This CDR3 spans 14 amino acids. Trimming cost V 7 bases and J 11 bases; bases outside gene matches: 11. Only a few counts were recorded for this clonotype. The source of this sequence is a human donor who donated a stem cell graft to a child with acute myeloid leukemia. The chain has TRBV6-2 or TRBV6-3 and TRBJ2-6; 7 nucleotides line up with TRBD1. The sequencing here drew on PBMCs from the stem cell graft donor, taken from the stem cell graft. The CDR3 spells CASTPIQGRHVLTF. The CDR3 DNA sequence: TGTGCCAGCACCCCAATACAGGGGCGTCACGTCCTGACTTTC.